This T cell receptor beta chain was retrieved from a study of T-cell reconstitution after alpha-beta-depleted transplantation in children. This clonotype was counted at least ten times. Its matching antigen is unknown. The germline V gene encodes CDR1 MDHEN and CDR2 SYDVKM. With 7 bases removed from V and 1 base from J, the gap between germline ends came to 5 bases. The CDR3 is made up of 13 amino acids. It was with unique molecular identifiers that the TCRbeta library was prepared. TCRdb recomputed calls from the PCR reads with MiXCR, one row per CDR3 protein. The sample has about 150,000 distinct CDR3 sequences, approximately 10% seen once; the top ten hold 13%. Study-level points and caveats: Surviving recipient T cells and intrathymic progenitors accounted for some patients' high TCRbeta diversity at day 60. It was newly produced T cells that mostly accounted for T-cell counts and diversity one year after transplant. Roughly two months post-transplant, alpha-beta T cells reportedly originated from several hundred graft clones that had expanded.

The chain uses TRBV28 and TRBJ2-6; no reliable D call. The clonotype comes from a boy between 2 and 10 years old with acute myeloid leukemia, due to receive a stem cell transplant. Sequenced here: PBMCs, sampled before TCRalphabeta/CD19-depleted stem cell transplant. This chain's CDR3 is CASITSGANVLTF. The CDR3 coding sequence is TGTGCCAGCATAACTTCTGGGGCCAACGTCCTGACTTTC.